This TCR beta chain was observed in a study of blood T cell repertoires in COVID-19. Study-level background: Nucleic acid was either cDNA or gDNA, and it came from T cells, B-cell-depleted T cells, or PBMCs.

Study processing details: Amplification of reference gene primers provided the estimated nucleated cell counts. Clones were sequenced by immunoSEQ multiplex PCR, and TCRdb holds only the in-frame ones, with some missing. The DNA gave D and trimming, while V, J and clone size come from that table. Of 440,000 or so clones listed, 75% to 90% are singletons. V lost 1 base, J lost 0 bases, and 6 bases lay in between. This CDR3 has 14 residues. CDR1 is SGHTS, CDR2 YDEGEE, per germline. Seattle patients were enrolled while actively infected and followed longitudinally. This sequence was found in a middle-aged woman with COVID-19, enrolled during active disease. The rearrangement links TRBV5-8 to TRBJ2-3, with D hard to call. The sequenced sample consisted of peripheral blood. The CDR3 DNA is TGTGCCAGCAGCTTGCTGTCTAGCACAGATACGCAGTATTTT. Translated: CASSLLSSTDTQYF.